This TCR beta chain emerged from a study of technical replicates of blood from a few donors. The V end lost 0 bases, the J end lost 4 bases, and 6 bases lay between the germline ends. Germline lookup yields CDR1 LNHDA and CDR2 SQIVND (reference sequence). The CDR3 consists of 13 residues. TCRdb keeps only in-frame clones here, not all; method: immunoSEQ multiplex PCR. The sample carries some 71,000 clones, roughly 96% recorded once. The sequencing input was T cells isolated from PBMCs. This receptor was obtained from a human donor in good health. The chain uses TRBV19 and TRBJ1-2; D gene unclear. Here the CDR3 reads CASSIEASYGYTF. The CDR3 DNA reads as TGTGCCAGTAGTATAGAGGCCAGCTATGGCTACACCTTC.